The clone carrying this T cell receptor beta chain has just one count. No antigen is known for it. These data belong to a study of cytomegalovirus exposure and HLA in healthy donors. PCR primers comprised 60 Vbeta and 13 Jbeta primers. TCRdb's table, derived via immunoSEQ multiplex PCR, lists solely in-frame clones and lacks some. The data show some 130,000 clones, with roughly 73% seen just once and around 0.99% held by the top ten. The study, taken as a whole, reports: Later analysis associated a missense DCLRE1C variant with TCR beta V- and J-gene trimming.

Trimming removed 5 bases from V and 4 bases from J; junction bases left unmatched: 12. The CDR3 length is 16 residues. Germline loops: CDR1 LNHDA, CDR2 SQIVND (reference sequence). The sequencing sample was made of PBMCs. V usage is TRBV19 and J usage is TRBJ1-1; TRBD1 matches 8 bases. This sequence originates from a male donor in good health and CMV-seronegative. Written as DNA, the CDR3 is TGTGCCAGTAGTGCGGACAGGGTGGGTACGGGCACTGAAGCTTTCTTT. Residues: CASSADRVGTGTEAFF.